The sequence of this T cell receptor beta chain was determined in a study of metastatic and nonmetastatic thyroid tumors. Study-level background: Samples came from malignant and benign thyroid patients, and repertoires were compared across blood and tumor or nodule tissue.

Study-wide findings and caveats: Malignant tumors reportedly showed significantly higher TCR beta diversity than benign nodules in both blood and tumor.

Thyroid surgery took place with no prior treatment in any patient. TCRdb reassembled clones from the PCR reads with MiXCR. The sample consists of 15,000 to 20,000 clones, roughly 21% of them appearing once. About this clone: Its antigen is currently unknown.

This CDR3 spans 15 amino acids. The sample comprised adjacent normal tissue. This TCR was recovered from a female donor with papillary thyroid cancer or a benign thyroid nodule (not recorded which). Some clones in this sample may be carry-over from other donors' samples. V gene TRBV12-3 or TRBV12-4 combines with J gene TRBJ2-7; D perhaps matches TRBD1 (7 bases). CDR3 bases: TGTGACATCAAAAAGGAGGGGGCAGGCTCCTACGCGCACTACTTC. Amino acid sequence: CDIKKEGAGSYAHYF.